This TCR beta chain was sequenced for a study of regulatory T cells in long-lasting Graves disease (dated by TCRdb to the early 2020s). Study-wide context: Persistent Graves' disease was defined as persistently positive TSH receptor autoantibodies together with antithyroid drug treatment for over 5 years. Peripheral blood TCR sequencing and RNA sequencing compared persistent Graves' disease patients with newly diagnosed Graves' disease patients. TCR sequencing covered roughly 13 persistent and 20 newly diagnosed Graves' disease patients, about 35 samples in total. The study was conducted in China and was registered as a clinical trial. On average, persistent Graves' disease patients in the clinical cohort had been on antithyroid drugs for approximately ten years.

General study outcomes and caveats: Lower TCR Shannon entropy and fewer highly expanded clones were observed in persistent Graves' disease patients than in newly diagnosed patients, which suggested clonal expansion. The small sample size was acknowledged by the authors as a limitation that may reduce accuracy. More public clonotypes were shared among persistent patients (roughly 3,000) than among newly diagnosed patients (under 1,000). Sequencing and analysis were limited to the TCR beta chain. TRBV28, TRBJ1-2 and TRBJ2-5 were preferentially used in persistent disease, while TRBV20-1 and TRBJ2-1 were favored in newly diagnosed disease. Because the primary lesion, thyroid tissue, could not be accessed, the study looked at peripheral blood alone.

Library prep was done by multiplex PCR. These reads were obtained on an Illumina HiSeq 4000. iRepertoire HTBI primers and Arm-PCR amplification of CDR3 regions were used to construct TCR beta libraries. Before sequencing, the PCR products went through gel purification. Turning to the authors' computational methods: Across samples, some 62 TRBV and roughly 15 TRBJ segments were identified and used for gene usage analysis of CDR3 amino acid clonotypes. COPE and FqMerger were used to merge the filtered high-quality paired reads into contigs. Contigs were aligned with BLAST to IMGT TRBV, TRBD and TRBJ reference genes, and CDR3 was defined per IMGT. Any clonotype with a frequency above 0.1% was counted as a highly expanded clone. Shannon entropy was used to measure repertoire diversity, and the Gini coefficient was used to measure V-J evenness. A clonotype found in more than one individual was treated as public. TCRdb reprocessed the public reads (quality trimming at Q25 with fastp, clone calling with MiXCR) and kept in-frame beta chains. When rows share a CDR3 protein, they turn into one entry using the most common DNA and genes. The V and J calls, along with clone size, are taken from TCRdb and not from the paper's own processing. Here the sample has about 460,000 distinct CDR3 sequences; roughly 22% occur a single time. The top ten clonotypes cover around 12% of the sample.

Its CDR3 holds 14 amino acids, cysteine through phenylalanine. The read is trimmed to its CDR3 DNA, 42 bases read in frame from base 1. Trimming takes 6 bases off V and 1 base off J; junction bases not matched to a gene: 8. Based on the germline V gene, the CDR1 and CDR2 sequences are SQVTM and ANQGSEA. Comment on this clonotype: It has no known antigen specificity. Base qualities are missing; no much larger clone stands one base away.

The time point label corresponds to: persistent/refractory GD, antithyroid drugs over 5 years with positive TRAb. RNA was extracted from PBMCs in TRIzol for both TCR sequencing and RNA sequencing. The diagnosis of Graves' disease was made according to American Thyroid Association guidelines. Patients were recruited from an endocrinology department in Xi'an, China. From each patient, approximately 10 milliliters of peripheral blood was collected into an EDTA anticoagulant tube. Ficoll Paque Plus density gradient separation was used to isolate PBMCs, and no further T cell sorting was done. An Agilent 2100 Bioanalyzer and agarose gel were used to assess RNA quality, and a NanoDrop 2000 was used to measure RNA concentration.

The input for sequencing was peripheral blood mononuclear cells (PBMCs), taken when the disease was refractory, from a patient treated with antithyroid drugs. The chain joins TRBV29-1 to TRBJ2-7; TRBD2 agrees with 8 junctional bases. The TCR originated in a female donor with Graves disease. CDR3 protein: CSVSVTSGSYEQYF. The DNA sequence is TGCAGCGTCTCAGTTACTAGCGGATCCTACGAGCAGTACTTC.